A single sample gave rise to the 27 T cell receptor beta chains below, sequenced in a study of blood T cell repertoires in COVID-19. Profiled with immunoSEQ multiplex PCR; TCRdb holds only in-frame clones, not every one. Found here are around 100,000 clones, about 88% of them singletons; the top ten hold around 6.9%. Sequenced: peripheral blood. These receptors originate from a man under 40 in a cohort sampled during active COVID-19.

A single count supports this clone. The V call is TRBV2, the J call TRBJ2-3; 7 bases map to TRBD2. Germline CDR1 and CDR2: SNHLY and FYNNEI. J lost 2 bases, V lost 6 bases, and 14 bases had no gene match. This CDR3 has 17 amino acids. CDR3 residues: CASRLLATSESTDTQYF. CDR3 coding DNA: TGTGCCAGCAGGCTCCTCGCCACTAGCGAGTCCACAGATACGCAGTATTTT.

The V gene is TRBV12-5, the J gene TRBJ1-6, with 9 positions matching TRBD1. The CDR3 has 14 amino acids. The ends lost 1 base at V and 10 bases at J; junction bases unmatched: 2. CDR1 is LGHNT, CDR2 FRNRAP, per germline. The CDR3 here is CASGLGQGGSPLHF. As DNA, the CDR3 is TGTGCTAGTGGTTTGGGACAGGGGGGGTCACCCCTCCACTTT.

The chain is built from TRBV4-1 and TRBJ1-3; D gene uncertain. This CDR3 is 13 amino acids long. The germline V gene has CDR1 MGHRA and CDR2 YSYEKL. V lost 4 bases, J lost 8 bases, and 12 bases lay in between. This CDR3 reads CASSLGSGDTIYF. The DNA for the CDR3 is TGCGCCAGCAGCCTCGGGTCCGGGGACACCATATATTTT.

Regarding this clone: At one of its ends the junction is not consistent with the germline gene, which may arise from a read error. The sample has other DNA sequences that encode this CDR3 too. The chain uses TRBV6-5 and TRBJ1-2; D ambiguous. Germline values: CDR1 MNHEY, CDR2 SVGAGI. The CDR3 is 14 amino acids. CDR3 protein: CASSYSGSDYGYTF. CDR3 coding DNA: TGTGCCAGCAGTTACTCGGGGTCTGACTACGGCTACACCTTC.

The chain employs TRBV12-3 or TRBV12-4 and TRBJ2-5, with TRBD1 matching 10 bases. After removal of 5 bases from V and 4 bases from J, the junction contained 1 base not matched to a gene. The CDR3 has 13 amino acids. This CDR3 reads CASSGTGVETQYF. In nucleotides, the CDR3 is TGTGCCAGCAGTGGGACAGGGGTAGAGACCCAGTACTTC.

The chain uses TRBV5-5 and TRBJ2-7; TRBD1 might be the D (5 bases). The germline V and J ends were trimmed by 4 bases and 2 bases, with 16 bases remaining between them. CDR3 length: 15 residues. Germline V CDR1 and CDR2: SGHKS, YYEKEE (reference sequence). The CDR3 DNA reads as TGTGCCAGCAGCCATCAGCCAGGGCCCACCTACGAGCAGTACTTC. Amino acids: CASSHQPGPTYEQYF.

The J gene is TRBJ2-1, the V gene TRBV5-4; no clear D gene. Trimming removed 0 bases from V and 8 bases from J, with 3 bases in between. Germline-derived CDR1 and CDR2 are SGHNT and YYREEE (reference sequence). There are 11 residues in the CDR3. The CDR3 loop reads CASSLDYEQFF. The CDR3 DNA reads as TGTGCCAGCAGCTTGGACTATGAGCAGTTCTTC.

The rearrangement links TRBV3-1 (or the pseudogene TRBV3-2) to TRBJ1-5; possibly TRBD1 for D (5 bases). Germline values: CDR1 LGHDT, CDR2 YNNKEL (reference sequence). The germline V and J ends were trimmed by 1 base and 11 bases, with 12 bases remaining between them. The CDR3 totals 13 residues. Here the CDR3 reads CASSQGSGKAQHF. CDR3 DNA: TGTGCCAGCAGCCAAGGTTCAGGGAAAGCCCAGCATTTT.

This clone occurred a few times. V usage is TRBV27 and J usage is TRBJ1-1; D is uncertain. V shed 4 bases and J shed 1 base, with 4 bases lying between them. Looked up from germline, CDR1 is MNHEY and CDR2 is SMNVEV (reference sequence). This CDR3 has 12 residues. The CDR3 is CASSSGNTEAFF. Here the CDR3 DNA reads TGTGCCAGCAGTTCAGGGAACACTGAAGCTTTCTTT.

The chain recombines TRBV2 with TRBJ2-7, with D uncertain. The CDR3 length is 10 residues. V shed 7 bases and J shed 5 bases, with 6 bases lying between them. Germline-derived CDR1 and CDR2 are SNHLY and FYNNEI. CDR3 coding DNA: TGTGCCAGCAACTCGAACGAGCAGTACTTC. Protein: CASNSNEQYF.

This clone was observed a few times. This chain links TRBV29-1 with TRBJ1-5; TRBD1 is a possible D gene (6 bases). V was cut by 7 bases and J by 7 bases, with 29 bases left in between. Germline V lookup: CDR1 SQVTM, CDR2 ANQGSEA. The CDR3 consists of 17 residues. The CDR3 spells CSGTQGTDGRLNQPQHF. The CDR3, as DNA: TGCAGCGGGACACAGGGTACAGATGGCCGTTTAAACCAGCCCCAGCATTTT. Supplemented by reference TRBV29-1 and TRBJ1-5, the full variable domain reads SAVISQKPSRDICQRGTSLTIQCQVDSQVTMMFWYRQQPGQSLTLIATANQGSEATYESGFVIDKFPISRPNLTFSTLTVSNMSPEDSSIYLCSGTQGTDGRLNQPQHFGDGTRLSIL.

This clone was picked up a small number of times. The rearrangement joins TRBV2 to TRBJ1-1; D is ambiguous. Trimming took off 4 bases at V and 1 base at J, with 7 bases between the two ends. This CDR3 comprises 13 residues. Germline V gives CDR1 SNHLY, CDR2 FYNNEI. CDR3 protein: CASSVARNTEAFF. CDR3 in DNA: TGTGCCAGCAGTGTCGCGAGGAACACTGAAGCTTTCTTT.

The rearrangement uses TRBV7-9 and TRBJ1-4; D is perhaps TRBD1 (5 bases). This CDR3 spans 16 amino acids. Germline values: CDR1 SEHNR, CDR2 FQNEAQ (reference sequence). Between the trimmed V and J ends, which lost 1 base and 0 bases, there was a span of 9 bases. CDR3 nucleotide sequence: TGTGCCAGCAGCTTAGATTTAGGGGCAACTAATGAAAAACTGTTTTTT. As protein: CASSLDLGATNEKLFF.

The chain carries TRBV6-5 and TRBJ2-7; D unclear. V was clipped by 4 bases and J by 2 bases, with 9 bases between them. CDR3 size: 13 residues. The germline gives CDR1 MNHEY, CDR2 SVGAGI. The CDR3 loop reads CASSWPGTYEQYF. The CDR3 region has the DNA TGTGCCAGCAGTTGGCCAGGAACCTACGAGCAGTACTTC.

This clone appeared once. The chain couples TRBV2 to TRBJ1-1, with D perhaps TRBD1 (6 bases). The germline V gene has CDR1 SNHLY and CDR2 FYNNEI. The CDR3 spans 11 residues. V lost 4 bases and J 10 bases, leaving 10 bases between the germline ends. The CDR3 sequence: CASSGTDRAFF. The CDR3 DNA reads TGTGCCAGCAGTGGGACGGACAGAGCTTTCTTT. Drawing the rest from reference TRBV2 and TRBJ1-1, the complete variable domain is EPEVTQTPSHQVTQMGQEVILRCVPISNHLYFYWYRQILGQKVEFLVSFYNNEISEKSEIFDDQFSVERPDGSNFTLKIRSTKLEDSAMYFCASSGTDRAFFGQGTRLTVV.

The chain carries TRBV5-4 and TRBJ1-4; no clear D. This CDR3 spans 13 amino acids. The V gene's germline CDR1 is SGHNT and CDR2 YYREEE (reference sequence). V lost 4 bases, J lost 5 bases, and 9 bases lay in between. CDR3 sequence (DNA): TGTGCCAGCAGCCGAGACTGGAATGAAAAACTGTTTTTT. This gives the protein CASSRDWNEKLFF.

The CDR3, as DNA: TGCAGCGTTGAAGGGACAGGGAAAGCTTTCTTT. This sequence encodes CSVEGTGKAFF. The J gene is TRBJ1-1, the V gene TRBV29-1; the match to TRBD1 covers 8 bases. Germline-derived CDR1 and CDR2 are SQVTM and ANQGSEA. The CDR3 extends over 11 amino acids. The ends lost 1 base at V and 9 bases at J; junction bases unmatched: 1.

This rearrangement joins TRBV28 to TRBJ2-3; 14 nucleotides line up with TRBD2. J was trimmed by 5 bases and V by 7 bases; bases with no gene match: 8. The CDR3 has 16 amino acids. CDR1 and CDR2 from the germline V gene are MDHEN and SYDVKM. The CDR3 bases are TGTGCCAGCACGCTGGACGGACTAGCGGGGGGAGATACGCAGTATTTT. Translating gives CASTLDGLAGGDTQYF. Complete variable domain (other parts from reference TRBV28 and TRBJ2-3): DVKVTQSSRYLVKRTGEKVFLECVQDMDHENMFWYRQDPGLGLRLIYFSYDVKMKEKGDIPEGYSVSREKKERFSLILESASTNQTSMYLCASTLDGLAGGDTQYFGPGTRLTVL.

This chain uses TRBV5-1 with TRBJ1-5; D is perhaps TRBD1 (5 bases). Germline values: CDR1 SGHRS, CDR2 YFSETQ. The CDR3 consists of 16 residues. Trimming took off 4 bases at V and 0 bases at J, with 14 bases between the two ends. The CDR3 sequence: CASSPPTGVSNQPQHF. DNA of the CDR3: TGCGCCAGCAGCCCCCCCACGGGGGTTAGCAATCAGCCCCAGCATTTT.

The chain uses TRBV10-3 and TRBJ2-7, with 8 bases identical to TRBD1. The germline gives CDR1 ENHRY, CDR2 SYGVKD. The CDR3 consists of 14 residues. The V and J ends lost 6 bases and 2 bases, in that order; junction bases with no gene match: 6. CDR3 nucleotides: TGTGCCATCAGCCTCGAGACAGGGGCCTACGAGCAGTACTTC. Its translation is CAISLETGAYEQYF.

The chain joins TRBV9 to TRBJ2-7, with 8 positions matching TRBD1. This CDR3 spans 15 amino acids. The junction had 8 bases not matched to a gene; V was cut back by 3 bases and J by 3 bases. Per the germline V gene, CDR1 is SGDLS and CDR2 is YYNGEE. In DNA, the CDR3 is TGTGCCAGCAGCGCACAGGGGGACTCTGGCTACGAGCAGTACTTC. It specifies CASSAQGDSGYEQYF.

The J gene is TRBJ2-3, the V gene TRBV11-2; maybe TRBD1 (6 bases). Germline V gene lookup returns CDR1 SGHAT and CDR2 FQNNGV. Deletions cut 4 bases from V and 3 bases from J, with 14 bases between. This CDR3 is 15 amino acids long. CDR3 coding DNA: TGTGCCAGCAGCTCACAGGGACGAACGACAGATACGCAGTATTTT. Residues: CASSSQGRTTDTQYF.

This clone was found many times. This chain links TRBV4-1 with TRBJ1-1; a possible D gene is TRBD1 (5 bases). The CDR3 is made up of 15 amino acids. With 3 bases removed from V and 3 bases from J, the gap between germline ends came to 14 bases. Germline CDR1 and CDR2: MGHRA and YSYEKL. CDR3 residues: CASSQGRDRDTEAFF. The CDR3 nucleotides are TGCGCCAGCAGCCAGGGCAGGGATCGGGACACTGAAGCTTTCTTT.

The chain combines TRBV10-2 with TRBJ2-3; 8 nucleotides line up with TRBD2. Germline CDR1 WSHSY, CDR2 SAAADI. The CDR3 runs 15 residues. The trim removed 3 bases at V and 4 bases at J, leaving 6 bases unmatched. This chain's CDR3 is CASSEIGGASDTQYF. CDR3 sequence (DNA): TGCGCCAGCAGTGAAATCGGGGGGGCCTCAGATACGCAGTATTTT.

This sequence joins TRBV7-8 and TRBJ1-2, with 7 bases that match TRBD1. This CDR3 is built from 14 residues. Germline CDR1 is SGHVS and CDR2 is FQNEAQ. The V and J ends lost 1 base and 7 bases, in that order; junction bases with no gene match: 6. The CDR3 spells CASSLEGRGAGYTF. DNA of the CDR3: TGTGCCAGCAGCTTAGAGGGCAGGGGGGCTGGCTACACCTTC.

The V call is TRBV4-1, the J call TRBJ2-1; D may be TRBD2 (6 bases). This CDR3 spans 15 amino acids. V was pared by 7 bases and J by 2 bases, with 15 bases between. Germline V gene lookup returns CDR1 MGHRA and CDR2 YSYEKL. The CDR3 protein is CASKLLGGPYNEQFF. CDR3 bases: TGCGCCAGCAAACTTCTCGGGGGTCCCTACAATGAGCAGTTCTTC.

The CDR3 DNA is TGTGCCTGGAGGGGGGGACAGGCGGCAAAACTGTTTTTT. Translated: CAWRGGQAAKLFF. The rearrangement uses TRBV30 and TRBJ1-4; 8 bases align to TRBD1. Looked up from germline, CDR1 is GTSNPN and CDR2 is SVGIG (reference sequence). The CDR3 contains 13 residues. The J segment lost 10 bases and the V segment lost 3 bases, leaving 7 bases of the junction unmatched.